The 12 T cell receptor beta chains listed next were all sequenced from one sample in a study of CD8 T cells in ankylosing spondylitis. General observations from the study: A TCR beta motif of about 8 highly homologous variants appeared characteristic of ankylosing spondylitis blood.

No antigen has been assigned to these receptors. TCRdb analysed the 5' RACE reads with MiXCR anew, one entry per CDR3 protein. The top ten hold 0.51% of the sample, which has some 800,000 distinct CDR3 sequences, 12% seen once. The source material was blood, either unsorted or a sorted T cell fraction (not recorded which). All receptors derive from a male donor with ankylosing spondylitis.

The chain is built from TRBV12-3 or TRBV12-4 and TRBJ2-3; D perhaps matches TRBD1 (5 bases). V lost 3 bases to trimming and J lost 9 bases, with 13 bases between them. CDR3 length: 13 amino acids. The chain's CDR3 is CASSLGRVQTQYF. CDR3 DNA: TGTGCCAGCAGTTTGGGCAGGGTACAGACGCAGTATTTT.

Many counts were recorded for this clonotype. This chain joins TRBV6-1 and TRBJ2-2, with 8 bases aligning to TRBD2. Trimming cost V 6 bases and J 8 bases; bases outside gene matches: 11. The germline gives CDR1 MNHNS, CDR2 SASEGT. There are 15 residues in the CDR3. In nucleotides, the CDR3 is TGTGCCAGCAGGAGCGGGGGATTAGGGTCAGGGGAGCTGTTTTTT. This encodes CASRSGGLGSGELFF.

This clonotype was observed at least ten times. The genes are TRBV9 and TRBJ2-1, with 7 bases aligning to TRBD2. This CDR3 has 17 amino acids. Germline CDR1 is SGDLS and CDR2 is YYNGEE. After removal of 4 bases from V and 1 base from J, the junction contained 11 bases not matched to a gene. The CDR3 reads CASSPRGGVRSYNEQFF. The CDR3 region has the DNA TGTGCCAGCAGCCCGAGGGGAGGGGTGAGATCCTACAATGAGCAGTTCTTC.

Only a few counts were recorded for this clonotype. V and J are TRBV7-2 and TRBJ2-1; 11 bases fit TRBD1. The CDR3 extends over 16 amino acids. Germline trimming cut 5 bases from V and 7 bases from J; bases unmatched to any gene: 10. The V gene's germline CDR1 is SGHTA and CDR2 FQGNSA. The CDR3 is CASSNPDRGLRNEQFF. CDR3 nucleotide sequence: TGTGCCAGCAGCAACCCGGACAGGGGGCTGAGGAATGAGCAGTTCTTC.

This chain links TRBV20-1 with TRBJ2-7; tentatively, D is TRBD1 (6 bases). Germline values: CDR1 DFQATT, CDR2 SNEGSKA (reference sequence). Trimming took 3 bases from V and 0 from J, leaving 15 bases between them. The CDR3 loop spans 15 amino acids. In DNA, the CDR3 is TGCAGTGCTAGCTCCAACCGGGACATCTCCTACGAGCAGTACTTC. Translated, it gives CSASSNRDISYEQYF.

This clonotype was counted between two and nine times. The V call is TRBV20-1, the J call TRBJ2-3; no reliable D call. This CDR3 has 14 amino acids. Trimming left V 1 base short and J 0 bases short, with 8 bases between. CDR1 DFQATT and CDR2 SNEGSKA come from the germline V gene (reference sequence). CDR3 loop: CSARASASTDTQYF. Here the CDR3 DNA reads TGCAGTGCTAGAGCCAGCGCTAGCACAGATACGCAGTATTTT.

This clonotype was observed many times. The V call is TRBV6-1, the J call TRBJ1-1, with D maybe TRBD1 (5 bases). The V gene's germline CDR1 is MNHNS and CDR2 SASEGT. With 5 bases removed from V and 0 bases from J, the gap between germline ends came to 13 bases. The CDR3 extends over 15 amino acids. The CDR3 reads CASSLLGTLNTEAFF. CDR3 DNA sequence: TGTGCCAGCAGTCTCCTTGGGACGTTGAACACTGAAGCTTTCTTT.

This clonotype was recorded a few times. The chain employs TRBV24-1 and TRBJ1-5, with 7 bases that match TRBD1. V shed 4 bases and J 5 bases; nucleotides not matched to a gene: 7. The CDR3 totals 15 residues. Germline CDR1 reads KGHDR; CDR2 reads SFDVKD. In DNA form, the CDR3 reads TGTGCCACCAGTGACCCCCGACAGGGTGATCAGCCCCAGCATTTT. It yields the protein CATSDPRQGDQPQHF.

This clonotype has ten or more counts. The chain couples TRBV5-1 to TRBJ2-7; the D is unclear. Trimming removed 0 bases from V and 9 bases from J, with 13 bases in between. Per the germline V gene, CDR1 is SGHRS and CDR2 is YFSETQ. The CDR3 is 13 amino acids. The CDR3 reads CASSLGRDGRQYF. In DNA form, the CDR3 reads TGCGCCAGCAGCTTGGGTAGGGATGGACGGCAGTACTTC. The full variable domain, rest sourced from reference TRBV5-1 and TRBJ2-7, is KAGVTQTPRYLIKTRGQQVTLSCSPISGHRSVSWYQQTPGQGLQFLFEYFSETQRNKGNFPGRFSGRQFSNSRSEMNVSTLELGDSALYLCASSLGRDGRQYFGPGTRLTVT.

The V and J genes are TRBV5-1 and TRBJ1-2; D is perhaps TRBD1 (5 bases). The CDR3 extends over 14 amino acids. V dropped 4 bases and J dropped 4 bases, with 14 bases sitting between them. CDR1 is SGHRS and CDR2 is YFSETQ in the germline V gene. The CDR3 nucleotides read TGCGCCAGCAGCCCCATGGGGGTTTCCTATGGCTACACCTTC. This gives the protein CASSPMGVSYGYTF.

This clonotype turned up a few times. The chain has TRBV6-2 or TRBV6-3 and TRBJ2-1; the match to TRBD1 covers 11 bases. In germline, CDR1 is MNHEY, CDR2 SVGEGT. CDR3 length: 16 amino acids. Trimming at V came to 2 bases and at J to 7 bases, leaving 7 bases not matched to a gene. The DNA of the CDR3 is TGTGCCAGCAGTTACAAGCGGGACAGGGGGGGAAATGAGCAGTTCTTC. Protein: CASSYKRDRGGNEQFF.

This clonotype was found many times. This chain joins TRBV12-3 or TRBV12-4 and TRBJ2-1; the D is unclear. The V end lost 1 base, the J end lost 7 bases, and 5 bases lay between the germline ends. This CDR3 region has 12 residues. CDR3 sequence reads: CASSLEINEQFF. CDR3 nucleotides: TGTGCCAGCAGTTTAGAAATTAATGAGCAGTTCTTC.